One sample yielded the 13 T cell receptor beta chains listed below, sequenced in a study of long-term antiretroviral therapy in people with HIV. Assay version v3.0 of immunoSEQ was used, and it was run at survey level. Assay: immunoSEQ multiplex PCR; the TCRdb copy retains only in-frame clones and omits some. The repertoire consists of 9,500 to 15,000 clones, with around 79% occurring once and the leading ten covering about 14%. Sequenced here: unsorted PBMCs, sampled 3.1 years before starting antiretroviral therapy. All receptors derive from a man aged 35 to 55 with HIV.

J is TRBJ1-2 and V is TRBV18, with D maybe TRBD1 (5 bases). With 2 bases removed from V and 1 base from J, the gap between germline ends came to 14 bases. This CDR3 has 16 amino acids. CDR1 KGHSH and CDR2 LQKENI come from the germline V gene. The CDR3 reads CASSPRDSSYNYGYTF. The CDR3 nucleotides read TGTGCCAGCTCACCAAGGGACTCCAGTTATAACTATGGCTACACCTTC. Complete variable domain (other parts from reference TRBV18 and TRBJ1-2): NAGVMQNPRHLVRRRGQEARLRCSPMKGHSHVYWYRQLPEEGLKFMVYLQKENIIDESGMPKERFSAEFPKEGPSILRIQQVVRGDSAAYFCASSPRDSSYNYGYTFGSGTRLTVV.

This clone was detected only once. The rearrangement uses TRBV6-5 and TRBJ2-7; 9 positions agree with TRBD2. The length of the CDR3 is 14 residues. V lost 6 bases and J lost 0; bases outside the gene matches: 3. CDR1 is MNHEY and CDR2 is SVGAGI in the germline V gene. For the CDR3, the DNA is TGTGCCAGCAGCAGCGGGAGGAGCTCCTACGAGCAGTACTTC. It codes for CASSSGRSSYEQYF.

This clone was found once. The CDR3, as DNA: TGCGCCAGCAGCTTGGTCGTGGGGGCGAGAAACATTCAGTACTTC. Its protein product is CASSLVVGARNIQYF. The V and J genes are TRBV5-1 and TRBJ2-4, with D perhaps matching TRBD1 (6 bases). This CDR3 comprises 15 residues. V lost 0 bases and J 6 bases, leaving 13 bases between the germline ends. Germline assignment: CDR1 SGHRS and CDR2 YFSETQ.

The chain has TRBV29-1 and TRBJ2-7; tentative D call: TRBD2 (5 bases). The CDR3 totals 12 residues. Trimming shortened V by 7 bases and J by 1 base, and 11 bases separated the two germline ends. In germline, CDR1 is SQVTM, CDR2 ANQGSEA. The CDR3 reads CSAESGSYEQYF. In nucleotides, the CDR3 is TGCAGCGCAGAGTCGGGGTCCTACGAGCAGTACTTC.

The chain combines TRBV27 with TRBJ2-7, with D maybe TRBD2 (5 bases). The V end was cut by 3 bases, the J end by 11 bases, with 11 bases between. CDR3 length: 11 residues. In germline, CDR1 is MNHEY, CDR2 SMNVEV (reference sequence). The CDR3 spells CASSFGGSKYF. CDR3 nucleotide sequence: TGTGCCAGCAGTTTCGGAGGTTCGAAGTACTTC.

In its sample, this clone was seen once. In nucleotides, the CDR3 is TGTGCCAGCAGCTTATTAGGGACAGGGGGCACTGAAGCTTTCTTT. This codes for CASSLLGTGGTEAFF. This sequence joins TRBV7-9 and TRBJ1-1; TRBD1 matches 11 bases. This CDR3 has 15 amino acids. V was pared by 2 bases and J by 4 bases, with 3 bases of the junction left unmatched. From germline, CDR1 is SEHNR and CDR2 FQNEAQ (reference sequence).

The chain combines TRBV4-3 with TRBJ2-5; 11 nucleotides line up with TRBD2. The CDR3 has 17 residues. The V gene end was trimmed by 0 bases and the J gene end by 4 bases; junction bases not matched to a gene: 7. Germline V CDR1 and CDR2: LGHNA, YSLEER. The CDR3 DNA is TGCGCCAGCAGCCAAGAACCTGGGCTAGCGGGAGGAGAGACCCAGTACTTC. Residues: CASSQEPGLAGGETQYF.

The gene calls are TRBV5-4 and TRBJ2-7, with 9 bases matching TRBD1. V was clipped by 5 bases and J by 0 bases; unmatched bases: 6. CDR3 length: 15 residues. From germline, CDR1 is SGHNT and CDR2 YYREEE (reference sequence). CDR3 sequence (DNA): TGTGCCAGCAGATTAGACAGGGGGAACTCCTACGAGCAGTACTTC. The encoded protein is CASRLDRGNSYEQYF. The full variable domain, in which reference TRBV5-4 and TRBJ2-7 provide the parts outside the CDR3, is ETGVTQSPTHLIKTRGQQVTLRCSSQSGHNTVSWYQQALGQGPQFIFQYYREEENGRGNFPPRFSGLQFPNYSSELNVNALELDDSALYLCASRLDRGNSYEQYFGPGTRLTVT.

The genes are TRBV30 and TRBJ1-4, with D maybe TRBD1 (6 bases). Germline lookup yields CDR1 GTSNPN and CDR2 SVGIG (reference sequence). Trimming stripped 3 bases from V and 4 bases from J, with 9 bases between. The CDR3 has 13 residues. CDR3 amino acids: CAWSGQFNEKLFF. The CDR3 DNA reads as TGTGCCTGGAGCGGACAGTTTAATGAAAAACTGTTTTTT.

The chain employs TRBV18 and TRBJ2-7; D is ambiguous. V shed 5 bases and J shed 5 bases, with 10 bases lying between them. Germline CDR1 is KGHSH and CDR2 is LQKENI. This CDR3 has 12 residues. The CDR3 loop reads CASSSAPDEQYF. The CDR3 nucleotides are TGTGCCAGCTCATCGGCTCCGGACGAGCAGTACTTC.

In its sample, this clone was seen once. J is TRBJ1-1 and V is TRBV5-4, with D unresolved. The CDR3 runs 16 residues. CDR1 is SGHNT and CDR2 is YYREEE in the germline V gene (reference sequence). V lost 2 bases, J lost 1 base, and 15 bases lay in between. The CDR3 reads CASSFRISTGNTEAFF. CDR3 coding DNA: TGTGCCAGCAGCTTTCGGATCTCCACCGGGAACACTGAAGCTTTCTTT.

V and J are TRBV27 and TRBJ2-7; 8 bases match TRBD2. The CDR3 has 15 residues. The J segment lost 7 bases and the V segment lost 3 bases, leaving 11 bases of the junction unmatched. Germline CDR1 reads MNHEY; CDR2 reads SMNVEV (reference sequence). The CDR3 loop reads CASSFNSGSPWEQYF. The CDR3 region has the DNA TGTGCCAGCAGTTTCAACAGCGGGAGCCCTTGGGAGCAGTACTTC.

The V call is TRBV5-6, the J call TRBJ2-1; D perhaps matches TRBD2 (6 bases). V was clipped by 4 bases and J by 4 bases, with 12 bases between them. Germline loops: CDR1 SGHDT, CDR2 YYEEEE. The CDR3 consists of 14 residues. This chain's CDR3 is CASSRRGLYNEQFF. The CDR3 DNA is TGTGCCAGCAGCCGTAGGGGACTTTACAATGAGCAGTTCTTC.